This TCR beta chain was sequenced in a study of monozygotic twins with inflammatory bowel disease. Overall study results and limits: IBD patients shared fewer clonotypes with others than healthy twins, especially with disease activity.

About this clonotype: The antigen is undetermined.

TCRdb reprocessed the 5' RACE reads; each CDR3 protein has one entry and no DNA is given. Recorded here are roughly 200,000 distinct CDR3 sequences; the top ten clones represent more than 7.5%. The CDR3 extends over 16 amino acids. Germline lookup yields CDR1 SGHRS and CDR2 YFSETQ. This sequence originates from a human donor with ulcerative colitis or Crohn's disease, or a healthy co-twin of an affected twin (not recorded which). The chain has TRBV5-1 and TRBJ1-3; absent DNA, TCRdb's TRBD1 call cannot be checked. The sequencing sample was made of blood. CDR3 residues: CASSPIQGGKGNTIYF.